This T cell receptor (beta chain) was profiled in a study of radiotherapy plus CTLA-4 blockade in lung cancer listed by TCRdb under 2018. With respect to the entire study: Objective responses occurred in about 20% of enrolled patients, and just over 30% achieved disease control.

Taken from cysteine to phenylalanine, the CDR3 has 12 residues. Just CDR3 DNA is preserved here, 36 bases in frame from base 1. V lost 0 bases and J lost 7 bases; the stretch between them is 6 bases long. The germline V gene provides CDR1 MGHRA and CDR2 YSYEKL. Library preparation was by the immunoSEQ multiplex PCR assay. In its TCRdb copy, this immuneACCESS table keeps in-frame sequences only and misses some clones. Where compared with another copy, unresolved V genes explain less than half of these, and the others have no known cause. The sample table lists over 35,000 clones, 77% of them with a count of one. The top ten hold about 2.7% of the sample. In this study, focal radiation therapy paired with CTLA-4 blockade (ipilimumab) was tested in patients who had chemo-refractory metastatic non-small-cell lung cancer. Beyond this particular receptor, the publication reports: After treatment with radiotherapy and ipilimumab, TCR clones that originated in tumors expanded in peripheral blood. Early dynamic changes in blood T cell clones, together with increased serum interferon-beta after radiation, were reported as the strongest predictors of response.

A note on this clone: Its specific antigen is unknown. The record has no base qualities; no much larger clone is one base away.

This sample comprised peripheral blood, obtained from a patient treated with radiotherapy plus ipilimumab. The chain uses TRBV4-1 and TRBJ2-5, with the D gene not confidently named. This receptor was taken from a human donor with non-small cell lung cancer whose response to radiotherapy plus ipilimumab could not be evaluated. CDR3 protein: CASSQDLGTQYF. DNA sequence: TGCGCCAGCAGCCAAGATCTAGGGACCCAGTACTTC.